The rows below give T cell receptor beta chains drawn from one sample of a study of CD8 T cells in Susac syndrome. Each CDR3 protein gets one entry after TCRdb re-called the immunoSEQ multiplex PCR reads with MiXCR. The table lists about 300,000 distinct CDR3 sequences, 85% of them singletons, with approximately 0.11% in the top ten. Sequencing was performed on CD8+ T cells from PBMCs. These receptor sequences come from a human donor with multiple sclerosis. Both conserved end residues are part of each CDR3. D genes are given only for firm matches. Only part of the rows carry a size: once, few, many, or a class if the clone is expanded.

abundance: once; v_gene: TRBV5-1; j_gene: TRBJ1-4; d_gene: -; CDR3nt: TGCGCCAGCAGCTTGGGACAATCAACTAATGAAAAACTGTTTTTT; CDR3aa: CASSLGQSTNEKLFF
abundance: -; v_gene: TRBV14; j_gene: TRBJ2-7; d_gene: -; CDR3nt: TGTGCCAGCAGCCCCCGGCGGCCCTACGAGCCGTACTTC; CDR3aa: CASSPRRPYEPYF
abundance: -; v_gene: TRBV29-1; j_gene: TRBJ2-4; d_gene: -; CDR3nt: TGCAGCGTTAGGGTCGAAAACATTCAGTACTTC; CDR3aa: CSVRVENIQYF
abundance: -; v_gene: TRBV4-1; j_gene: TRBJ1-2; d_gene: -; CDR3nt: TGCGCCAGCAGCCATTCAACTTTACGGGGGGACGGCTATGGCTACACCTTC; CDR3aa: CASSHSTLRGDGYGYTF
abundance: -; v_gene: TRBV5-5; j_gene: TRBJ1-1; d_gene: TRBD1; CDR3nt: TGTGCCAGCGAACGGGACAGGGTCACTGAAGCTTTCTTT; CDR3aa: CASERDRVTEAFF
abundance: once; v_gene: TRBV9; j_gene: TRBJ2-7; d_gene: -; CDR3nt: TGTGCCAGCAGCCCAGAGCTGCGCGGAGAGGGGCAGTACTTC; CDR3aa: CASSPELRGEGQYF
abundance: -; v_gene: TRBV28; j_gene: TRBJ2-7; d_gene: TRBD1; CDR3nt: TGTGCCAGCAGCCCTTCGGGACAGGGACCCGAGCAGTACTTC; CDR3aa: CASSPSGQGPEQYF
abundance: -; v_gene: TRBV19; j_gene: TRBJ2-7; d_gene: -; CDR3nt: TGTGCCAGTAGTCCCTCGCTATCAGGGGCTACCTACGAGCAGTACTTC; CDR3aa: CASSPSLSGATYEQYF
abundance: -; v_gene: TRBV10-2; j_gene: TRBJ1-1; d_gene: -; CDR3nt: TGCGCCACTACGACGGTAGGGAACACTGAAGCTTTCTTT; CDR3aa: CATTTVGNTEAFF
abundance: -; v_gene: TRBV7-9; j_gene: TRBJ1-2; d_gene: TRBD1; CDR3nt: TGTGCCAGCAGCTTAGATCAACAGGGGAGATGGGGCTACACCTTC; CDR3aa: CASSLDQQGRWGYTF
abundance: -; v_gene: TRBV7-9; j_gene: TRBJ2-1; d_gene: TRBD2; CDR3nt: TGTGCCAGCAGCTTAGCAGGGGGCGCGGGACTAGCGGTGAATGAGCAGTTCTTC; CDR3aa: CASSLAGGAGLAVNEQFF
abundance: -; v_gene: TRBV7-9; j_gene: TRBJ1-1; d_gene: -; CDR3nt: TGTGCCAGCAGCAGAAGTACAGGCCAAGTGGTAGATACTGAAGCTTTCTTT; CDR3aa: CASSRSTGQVVDTEAFF
abundance: -; v_gene: TRBV3-1; j_gene: TRBJ2-1; d_gene: -; CDR3nt: TGTGCCAGCAGCCAAGAATTCGTCGAGGATGAGCAGTTCTTC; CDR3aa: CASSQEFVEDEQFF
abundance: -; v_gene: TRBV7-2; j_gene: TRBJ2-7; d_gene: TRBD2; CDR3nt: TGTGCCAGCAGCCCGTCGGGACTAGCGGCCTACGAGCAGTACTTC; CDR3aa: CASSPSGLAAYEQYF
abundance: -; v_gene: TRBV27; j_gene: TRBJ2-3; d_gene: -; CDR3nt: TGTGCCAGCAGGATAAACCCCCGGCGAGAAGGCACAGATACGCAGTATTTT; CDR3aa: CASRINPRREGTDTQYF